This TCR beta chain came from a study of blood T cell repertoires in COVID-19. The data were produced by immunoSEQ multiplex PCR, yet TCRdb's version contains in-frame clones alone and is incomplete. The data contain a few hundred thousand clones, around 90% of them singletons. Trimming took 1 base from V and 7 from J; bases not matched to a gene: 9. The CDR3 spans 16 residues. CDR1 and CDR2 from the germline V gene are MGHRA and YSYEKL. The sample consisted of peripheral blood. This receptor was obtained from a woman aged 25-40 years with COVID-19, enrolled during active disease. V usage is TRBV4-1 and J usage is TRBJ1-4; the match to TRBD1 covers 7 bases. The CDR3 reads CASSQVLGTAGEKLFF. As DNA, the CDR3 is TGCGCCAGCAGCCAAGTTCTAGGGACAGCGGGTGAAAAACTGTTTTTT.